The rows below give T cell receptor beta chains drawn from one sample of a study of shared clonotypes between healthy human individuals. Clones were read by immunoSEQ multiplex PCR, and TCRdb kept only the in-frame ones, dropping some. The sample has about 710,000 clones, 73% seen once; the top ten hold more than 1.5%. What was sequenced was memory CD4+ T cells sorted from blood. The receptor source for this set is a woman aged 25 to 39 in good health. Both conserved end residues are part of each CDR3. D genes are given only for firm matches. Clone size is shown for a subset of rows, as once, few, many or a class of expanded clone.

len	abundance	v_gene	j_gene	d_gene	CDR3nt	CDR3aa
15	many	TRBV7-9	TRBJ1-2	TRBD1	TGTGCCAGCAGCCCAAGGACAGGGTTCACCTATGGCTACACCTTC	CASSPRTGFTYGYTF
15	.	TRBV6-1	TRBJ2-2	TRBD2	TGTGCCAGCAGTCCCCTAGCGGGAGTCGGCGGGGAGCTGTTTTTT	CASSPLAGVGGELFF
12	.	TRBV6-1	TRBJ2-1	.	TGTGCCAGCAGTGGACAGTACAATGAGCAGTTCTTC	CASSGQYNEQFF
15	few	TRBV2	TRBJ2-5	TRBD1	TGTGCCAGCAGTGCCGAACAGGGGGCCATAGAGACCCAGTACTTC	CASSAEQGAIETQYF
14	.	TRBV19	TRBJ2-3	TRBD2	TGTGCCAGTAGTTCTGAGCGGGACACAGATACGCAGTATTTT	CASSSERDTDTQYF
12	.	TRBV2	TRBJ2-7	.	TGTGCCAGCGGGTGGGGGATCCACGAGCAGTACTTC	CASGWGIHEQYF
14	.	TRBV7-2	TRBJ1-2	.	TGTGCCAGCAGCCAGACGGCGGGTGACTATGGCTACACCTTC	CASSQTAGDYGYTF
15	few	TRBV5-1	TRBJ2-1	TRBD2	TGCGCCAGCAGCTTGGGGACTAGCGGGAAGGGTGAGCAGTTCTTC	CASSLGTSGKGEQFF
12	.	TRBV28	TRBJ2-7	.	TGTGTAACTGAGGGGCCAACCTACGAGCAGTACTTC	CVTEGPTYEQYF
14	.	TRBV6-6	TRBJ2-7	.	TGTGCCAGCAGTCATGCGGGACAGCCGTACGAGCAGTACTTC	CASSHAGQPYEQYF
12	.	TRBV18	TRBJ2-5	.	TGTGCCAGCTCACTCCTCCAAGAGACCCAGTACTTC	CASSLLQETQYF
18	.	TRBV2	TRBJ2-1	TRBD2	TGTGCCAGCAGTCCGGGACTAGCGGGAGGGATCTCCTACAATGAGCAGTTCTTC	CASSPGLAGGISYNEQFF
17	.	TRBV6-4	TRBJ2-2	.	TGTGCCAGCAGTGACTCGACGAGGGGGTTGGACACCGGGGAGCTGTTTTTT	CASSDSTRGLDTGELFF
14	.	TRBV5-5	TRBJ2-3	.	TGTGCCAGCAGCTTTAGGGCAGATAGAGATACGCAGTATTTT	CASSFRADRDTQYF